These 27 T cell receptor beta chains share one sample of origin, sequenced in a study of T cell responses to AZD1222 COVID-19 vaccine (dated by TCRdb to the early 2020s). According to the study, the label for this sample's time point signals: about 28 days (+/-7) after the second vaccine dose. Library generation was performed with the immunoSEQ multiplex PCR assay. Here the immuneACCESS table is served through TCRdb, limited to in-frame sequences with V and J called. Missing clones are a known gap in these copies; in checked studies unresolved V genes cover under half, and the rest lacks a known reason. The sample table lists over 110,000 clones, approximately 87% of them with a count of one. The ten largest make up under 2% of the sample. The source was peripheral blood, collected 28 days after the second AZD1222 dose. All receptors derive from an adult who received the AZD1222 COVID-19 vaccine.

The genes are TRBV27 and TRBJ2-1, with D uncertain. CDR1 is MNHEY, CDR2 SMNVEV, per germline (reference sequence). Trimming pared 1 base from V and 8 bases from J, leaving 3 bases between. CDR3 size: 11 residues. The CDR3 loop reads CASSLCDEQFF. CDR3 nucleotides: TGTGCCAGCAGTTTATGCGATGAGCAGTTCTTC.

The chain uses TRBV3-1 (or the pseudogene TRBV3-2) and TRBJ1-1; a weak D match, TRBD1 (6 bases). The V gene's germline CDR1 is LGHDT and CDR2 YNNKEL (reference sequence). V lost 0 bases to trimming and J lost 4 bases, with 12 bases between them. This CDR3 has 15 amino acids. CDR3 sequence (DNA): TGTGCCAGCAGCCAAGATTGGGCAGGGGCCACTGAAGCTTTCTTT. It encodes CASSQDWAGATEAFF.

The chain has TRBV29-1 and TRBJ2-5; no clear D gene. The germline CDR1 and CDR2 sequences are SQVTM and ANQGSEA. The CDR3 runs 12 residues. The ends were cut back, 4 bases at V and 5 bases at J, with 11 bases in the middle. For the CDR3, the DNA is TGCAGCGTTGGTTTGGCCGGGGAGACCCAGTACTTC. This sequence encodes CSVGLAGETQYF.

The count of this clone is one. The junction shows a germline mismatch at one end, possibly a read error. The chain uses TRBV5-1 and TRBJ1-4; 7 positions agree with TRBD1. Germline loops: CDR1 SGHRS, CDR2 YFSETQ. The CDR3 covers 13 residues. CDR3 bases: TGCGCCAGCAGTTTGGACAGGAGTGAAAAACTGTTTTTT. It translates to CASSLDRSEKLFF. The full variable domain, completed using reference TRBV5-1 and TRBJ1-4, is KAGVTQTPRYLIKTRGQQVTLSCSPISGHRSVSWYQQTPGQGLQFLFEYFSETQRNKGNFPGRFSGRQFSNSRSEMNVSTLELGDSALYLCASSLDRSEKLFFGSGTQLSVL.

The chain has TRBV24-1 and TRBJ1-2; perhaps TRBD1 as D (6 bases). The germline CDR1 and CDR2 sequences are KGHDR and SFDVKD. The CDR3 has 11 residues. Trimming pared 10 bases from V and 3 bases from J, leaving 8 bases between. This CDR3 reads CATQGYYGYTF. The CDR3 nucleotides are TGTGCCACTCAGGGGTACTATGGCTACACCTTC.

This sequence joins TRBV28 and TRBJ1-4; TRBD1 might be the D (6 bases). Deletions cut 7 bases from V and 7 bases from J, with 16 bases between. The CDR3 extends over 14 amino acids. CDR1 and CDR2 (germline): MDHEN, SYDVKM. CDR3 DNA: TGTGCCAGCAACTCGGCAGGAGGGGGTGAAAAACTGTTTTTT. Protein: CASNSAGGGEKLFF.

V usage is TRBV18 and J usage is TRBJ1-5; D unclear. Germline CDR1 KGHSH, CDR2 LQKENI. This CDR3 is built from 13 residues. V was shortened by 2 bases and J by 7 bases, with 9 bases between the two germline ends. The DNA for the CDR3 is TGTGCCAGCTCACCAAAAGGGCAACAGCCCCAGCATTTT. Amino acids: CASSPKGQQPQHF.

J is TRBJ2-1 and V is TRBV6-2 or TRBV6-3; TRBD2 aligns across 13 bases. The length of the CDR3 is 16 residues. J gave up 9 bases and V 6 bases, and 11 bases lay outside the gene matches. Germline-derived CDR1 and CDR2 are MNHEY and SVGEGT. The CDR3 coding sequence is TGTGCCAGCAGCCACGGACTAGCGGGAGTTTCTCGTGAGCAGTTCTTC. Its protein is CASSHGLAGVSREQFF.

The DNA for the CDR3 is TGTGCCAGCACCGAGGAGCTAGGACAGCCCCAGCATTTT. It codes for CASTEELGQPQHF. The chain uses TRBV2 and TRBJ1-5, with D unresolved. V lost 7 bases, J lost 7 bases, and 14 bases lay in between. This CDR3 has 13 amino acids. Germline CDR1 is SNHLY and CDR2 is FYNNEI. Full variable domain (rest looked up from reference TRBV2 and TRBJ1-5): EPEVTQTPSHQVTQMGQEVILRCVPISNHLYFYWYRQILGQKVEFLVSFYNNEISEKSEIFDDQFSVERPDGSNFTLKIRSTKLEDSAMYFCASTEELGQPQHFGDGTRLSIL.

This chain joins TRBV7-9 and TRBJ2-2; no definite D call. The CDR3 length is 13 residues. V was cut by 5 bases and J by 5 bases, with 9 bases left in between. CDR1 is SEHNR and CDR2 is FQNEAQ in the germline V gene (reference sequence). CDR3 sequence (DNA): TGTGCCAGCAGCCAAAGGGATACCGGGGAGCTGTTTTTT. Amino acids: CASSQRDTGELFF.

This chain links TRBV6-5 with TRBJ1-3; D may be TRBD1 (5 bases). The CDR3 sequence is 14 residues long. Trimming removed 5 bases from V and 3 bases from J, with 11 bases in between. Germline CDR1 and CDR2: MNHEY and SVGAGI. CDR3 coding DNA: TGTGCCAGCAGTAGGGCCGGGGGTGGAAACACCATATATTTT. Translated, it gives CASSRAGGGNTIYF.

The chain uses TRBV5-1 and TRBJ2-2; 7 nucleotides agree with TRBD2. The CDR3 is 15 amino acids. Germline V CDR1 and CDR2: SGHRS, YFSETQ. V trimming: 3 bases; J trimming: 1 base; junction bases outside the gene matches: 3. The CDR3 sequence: CASSWTRVNTGELFF. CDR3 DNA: TGCGCCAGCAGCTGGACTAGGGTGAACACCGGGGAGCTGTTTTTT. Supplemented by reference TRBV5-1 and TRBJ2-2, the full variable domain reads KAGVTQTPRYLIKTRGQQVTLSCSPISGHRSVSWYQQTPGQGLQFLFEYFSETQRNKGNFPGRFSGRQFSNSRSEMNVSTLELGDSALYLCASSWTRVNTGELFFGEGSRLTVL.

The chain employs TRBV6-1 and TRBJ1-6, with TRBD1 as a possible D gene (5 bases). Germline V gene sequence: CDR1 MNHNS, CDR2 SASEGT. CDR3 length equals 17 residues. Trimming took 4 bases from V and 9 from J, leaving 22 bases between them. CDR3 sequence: CASSGVQGSAVGSPLHF. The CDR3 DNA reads TGTGCCAGCAGTGGAGTCCAGGGTTCGGCGGTAGGTTCACCCCTCCACTTT.

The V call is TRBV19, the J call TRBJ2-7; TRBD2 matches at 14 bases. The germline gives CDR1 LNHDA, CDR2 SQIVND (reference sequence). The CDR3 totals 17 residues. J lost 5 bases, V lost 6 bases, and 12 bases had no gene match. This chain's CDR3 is CASSVTGTSGSQDEQYF. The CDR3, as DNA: TGTGCCAGTAGCGTGACCGGGACTAGCGGGAGTCAGGACGAGCAGTACTTC.

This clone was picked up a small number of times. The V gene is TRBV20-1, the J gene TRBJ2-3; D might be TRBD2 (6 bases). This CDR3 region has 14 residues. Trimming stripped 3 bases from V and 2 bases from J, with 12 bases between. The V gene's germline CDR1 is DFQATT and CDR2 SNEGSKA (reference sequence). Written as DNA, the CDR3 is TGCAGTGCTAGTCAGCGGGCTTTCACAGATACGCAGTATTTT. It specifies CSASQRAFTDTQYF.

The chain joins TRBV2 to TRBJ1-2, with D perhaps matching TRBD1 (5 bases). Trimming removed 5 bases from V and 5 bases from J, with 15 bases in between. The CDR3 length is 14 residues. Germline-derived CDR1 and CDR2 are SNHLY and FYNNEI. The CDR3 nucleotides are TGTGCCAGCAGTCCAACAGGATTAGGGTATGGCTACACCTTC. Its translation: CASSPTGLGYGYTF.

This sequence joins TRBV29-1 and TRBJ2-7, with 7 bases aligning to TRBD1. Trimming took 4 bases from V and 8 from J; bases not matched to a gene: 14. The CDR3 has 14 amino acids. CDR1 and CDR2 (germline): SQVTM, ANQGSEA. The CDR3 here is CSVGFDREKHQQYF. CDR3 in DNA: TGCAGCGTTGGATTCGACAGGGAGAAGCATCAGCAGTACTTC.

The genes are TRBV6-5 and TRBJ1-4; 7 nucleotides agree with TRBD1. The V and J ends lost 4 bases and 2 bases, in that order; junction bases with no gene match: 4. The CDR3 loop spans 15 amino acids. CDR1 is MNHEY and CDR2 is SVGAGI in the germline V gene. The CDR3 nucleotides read TGTGCCAGCAGTTCCTCCAGGGGGACTAATGAAAAACTGTTTTTT. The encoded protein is CASSSSRGTNEKLFF.

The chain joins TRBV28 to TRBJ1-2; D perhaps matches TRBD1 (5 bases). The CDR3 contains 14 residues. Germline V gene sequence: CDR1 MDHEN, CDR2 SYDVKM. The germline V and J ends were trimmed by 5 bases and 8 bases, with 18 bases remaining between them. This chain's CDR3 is CASSGGAHQVGYTF. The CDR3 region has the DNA TGTGCCAGCAGTGGCGGGGCGCACCAGGTAGGCTACACCTTC.

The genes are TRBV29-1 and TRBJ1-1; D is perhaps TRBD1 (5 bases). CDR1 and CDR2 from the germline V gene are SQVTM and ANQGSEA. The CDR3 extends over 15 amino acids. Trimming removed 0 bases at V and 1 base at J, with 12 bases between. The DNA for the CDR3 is TGCAGCGTTGAAGATTTGGGACTACCGAACACTGAAGCTTTCTTT. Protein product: CSVEDLGLPNTEAFF. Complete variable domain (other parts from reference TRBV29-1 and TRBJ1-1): SAVISQKPSRDICQRGTSLTIQCQVDSQVTMMFWYRQQPGQSLTLIATANQGSEATYESGFVIDKFPISRPNLTFSTLTVSNMSPEDSSIYLCSVEDLGLPNTEAFFGQGTRLTVV.

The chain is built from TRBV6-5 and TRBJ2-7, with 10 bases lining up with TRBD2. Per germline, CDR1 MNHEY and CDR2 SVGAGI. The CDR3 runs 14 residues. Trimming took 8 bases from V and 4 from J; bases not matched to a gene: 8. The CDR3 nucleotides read TGTGCCAGCCTTAGCGGGAGGCCCCTTTACGAGCAGTACTTC. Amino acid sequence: CASLSGRPLYEQYF.

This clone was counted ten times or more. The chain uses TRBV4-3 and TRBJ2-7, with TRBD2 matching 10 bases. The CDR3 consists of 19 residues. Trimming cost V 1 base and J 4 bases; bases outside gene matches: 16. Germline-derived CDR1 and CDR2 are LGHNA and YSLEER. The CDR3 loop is CASSQGGASGSLDRYEQYF. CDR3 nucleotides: TGCGCCAGCAGCCAAGGCGGGGCTAGCGGGAGTCTTGATAGGTACGAGCAGTACTTC.

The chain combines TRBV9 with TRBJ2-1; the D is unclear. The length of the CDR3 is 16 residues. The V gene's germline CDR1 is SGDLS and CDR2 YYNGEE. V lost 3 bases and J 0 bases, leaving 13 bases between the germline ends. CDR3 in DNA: TGTGCCAGCAGCGCAAACCTAGGGAACTCCTACAATGAGCAGTTCTTC. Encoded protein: CASSANLGNSYNEQFF.

CDR3 in DNA: TGTGCCAGTAGTATGGGACAGGGTTCCACCGGGGAGCTGTTTTTT. Protein sequence: CASSMGQGSTGELFF. This chain uses TRBV19 with TRBJ2-2, with TRBD1 identical over 9 bases. Unmatched junction bases numbered 3, after V lost 3 bases and J lost 4 bases. Per the germline V gene, CDR1 is LNHDA and CDR2 is SQIVND (reference sequence). The CDR3 sequence is 15 residues long.

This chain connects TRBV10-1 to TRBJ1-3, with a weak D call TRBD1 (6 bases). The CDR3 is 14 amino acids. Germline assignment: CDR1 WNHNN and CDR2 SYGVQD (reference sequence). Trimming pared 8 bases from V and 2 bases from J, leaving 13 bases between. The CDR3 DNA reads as TGCGCCAGCCGTGGGGGGCCGGCTGGAAACACCATATATTTT. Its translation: CASRGGPAGNTIYF.

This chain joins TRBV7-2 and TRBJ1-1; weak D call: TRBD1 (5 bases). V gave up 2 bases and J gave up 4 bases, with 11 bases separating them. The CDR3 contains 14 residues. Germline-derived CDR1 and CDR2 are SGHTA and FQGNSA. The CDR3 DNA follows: TGTGCCAGCAGCTTAAGAGGGGCGGGCACTGAAGCTTTCTTT. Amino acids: CASSLRGAGTEAFF.

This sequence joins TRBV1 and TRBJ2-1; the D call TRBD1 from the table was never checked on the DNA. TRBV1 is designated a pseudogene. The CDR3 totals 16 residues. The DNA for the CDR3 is TGCACCAGCAGCCACCGGGGACAGACTCTATACAATGAGCAGTTCTTC. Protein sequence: CTSSHRGQTLYNEQFF.